Listed here are 10 T cell receptor beta chains from one sample, sequenced in a study of blood T cells in healthy people across ages. The authors ran a second PCR of roughly 6 to 12 cycles using a sample-barcoded 5' primer and a J-beta primer mix. TCRdb independently ran MiXCR on the 5' RACE reads; one entry per CDR3 protein. The sample has 650,000 to 1,000,000 distinct CDR3 sequences; about 34% are singletons. Input material: blood. The receptor set was obtained from a man aged 18 to 30 in good health.

This chain uses TRBV6-5 with TRBJ1-1, with D possibly matching TRBD1 (6 bases). This CDR3 contains 13 residues. Germline values: CDR1 MNHEY, CDR2 SVGAGI. Trimming pared 6 bases from V and 3 bases from J, leaving 11 bases between. CDR3 sequence reads: CASRENRDTEAFF. DNA for the CDR3: TGTGCCAGCAGAGAAAACAGGGACACTGAAGCTTTCTTT.

This clonotype has just a few counts. The genes are TRBV20-1 and TRBJ2-1; 10 bases are a match to TRBD2. There are 17 residues in the CDR3. Germline loops: CDR1 DFQATT, CDR2 SNEGSKA (reference sequence). Losses at the gene ends were 1 base for V and 6 bases for J; bases not matched to a gene: 12. The CDR3 region has the DNA TGCAGTGCTAGAGCCGAATATGGACTAGCGGTTTTCAATGAGCAGTTCTTC. It is translated as CSARAEYGLAVFNEQFF.

The chain joins TRBV5-4 to TRBJ2-1; D is perhaps TRBD1 (5 bases). V lost 0 bases and J 2 bases, leaving 9 bases between the germline ends. The CDR3 has 15 residues. Germline lookup yields CDR1 SGHNT and CDR2 YYREEE (reference sequence). The CDR3: CASSLETATYNEQFF. For the CDR3, the DNA is TGTGCCAGCAGCTTGGAGACAGCAACCTACAATGAGCAGTTCTTC.

In its sample, this clonotype was seen once. J is TRBJ1-5 and V is TRBV20-1; D not certain. The V end lost 6 bases, the J end lost 3 bases, and 15 bases lay between the germline ends. The CDR3 contains 14 residues. Germline V lookup: CDR1 DFQATT, CDR2 SNEGSKA (reference sequence). The CDR3 loop reads CSAPGQVINQPQHF. The CDR3 DNA sequence: TGCAGTGCCCCGGGCCAAGTAATCAATCAGCCCCAGCATTTT.

There are many counts of this clonotype. The chain has TRBV12-3 or TRBV12-4 and TRBJ2-5; D not certain. V shed 4 bases and J shed 5 bases, with 11 bases lying between them. The CDR3 is 13 residues long. CDR3: CASSSPMNETQYF. DNA for the CDR3: TGTGCCAGCAGTTCGCCTATGAACGAGACCCAGTACTTC.

J is TRBJ2-5 and V is TRBV4-2; possible D gene TRBD1, 5 bases. The V gene's germline CDR1 is LGHNA and CDR2 YNFKEQ. The V end was cut by 4 bases, the J end by 1 base, with 16 bases between. The CDR3 runs 16 residues. The CDR3, as DNA: TGTGCCAGCAGCCCTAAGCTCCGTCAGGGCCAAGAGACCCAGTACTTC. Translation: CASSPKLRQGQETQYF.

V is TRBV20-1 and J is TRBJ2-5, with a weak D call TRBD2 (6 bases). V lost 0 bases, J lost 3 bases, and 17 bases lay in between. The CDR3 covers 16 residues. CDR1 and CDR2 from the germline V gene are DFQATT and SNEGSKA (reference sequence). CDR3 nucleotides: TGCAGTGCTAGAGATATTTGGTCGGGAGAAGAAGAGACCCAGTACTTC. It translates to CSARDIWSGEEETQYF.

About this clonotype: The junction departs from germline at one end; a sequencing error may be responsible. This chain joins TRBV6-2 or TRBV6-3 and TRBJ2-5; D not resolved. Matching the DNA end better, TRBJ2-7 makes the J call doubtful. Germline lookup yields CDR1 MNHEY and CDR2 SVGEGT. The CDR3 runs to 12 residues. Written as DNA, the CDR3 is TGTGTCAGCAGTTACTCGACGAACGAGCAGTACTTC. Translation: CVSSYSTNEQYF.

V usage is TRBV20-1 and J usage is TRBJ1-1; no firm D call. Germline loops: CDR1 DFQATT, CDR2 SNEGSKA (reference sequence). The CDR3 is made up of 14 amino acids. The ends were cut back, 1 base at V and 2 bases at J, with 11 bases in the middle. CDR3 amino acids: CSARGGDGNTEAFF. The CDR3 DNA is TGCAGTGCTAGAGGAGGAGACGGTAACACTGAAGCTTTCTTT.

DNA for the CDR3: TGTGCCAGCAGCTTCTCCCCATCCTCCTACAATGAGCAGTACTTC. Translating gives CASSFSPSSYNEQYF. V and J are TRBV13 and TRBJ2-7; D call uncertain. The CDR3 runs to 15 residues. V was clipped by 3 bases and J by 7 bases, with 19 bases between them. The germline V gene encodes CDR1 PRHDT and CDR2 FYEKMQ (reference sequence). Full variable domain (outside the CDR3, taken from reference TRBV13 and TRBJ2-7): AAGVIQSPRHLIKEKRETATLKCYPIPRHDTVYWYQQGPGQDPQFLISFYEKMQSDKGSIPDRFSAQQFSDYHSELNMSSLELGDSALYFCASSFSPSSYNEQYFGPGTRLTVT.